Listed here are 13 T cell receptor beta chains from one sample, sequenced in a study of T cells in Graves' hyperthyroidism and ophthalmopathy. Authors of the study amplified TCR beta CDR3 regions from RNA transcripts. Researchers ran a first-round RT-PCR on the TCR CDR3 using the HTBI primer set. TCRdb redid the calling of the multiplex PCR reads with MiXCR, one entry per CDR3 protein. The sample comprises roughly 280,000 distinct CDR3 sequences, 20% to 25% of which are singletons, and around 60% rests with the top ten. The sequenced sample was blood. These receptors all stem from a man aged 25 to 45 with Graves' ophthalmopathy.

This clonotype was recorded a few times. The chain carries TRBV6-2 or TRBV6-3 and TRBJ1-5, with 7 positions matching TRBD1. Germline V gene sequence: CDR1 MNHEY, CDR2 SVGEGT. V dropped 5 bases and J dropped 4; count of bases not matched to a gene: 5. The CDR3 is made up of 14 amino acids. The CDR3 sequence is CASSPGQWNQPQHF. CDR3 bases: TGTGCCAGCAGTCCGGGACAGTGGAATCAGCCCCAGCATTTT.

This clonotype was detected ten times or more. V and J are TRBV5-1 and TRBJ2-1; D might be TRBD2 (6 bases). Trimming pared 5 bases from V and 4 bases from J, leaving 13 bases between. Germline lookup yields CDR1 SGHRS and CDR2 YFSETQ. CDR3 length: 14 amino acids. The CDR3 DNA reads as TGCGCCAGCAGAAGGGACTCCCGATACAATGAGCAGTTCTTC. This sequence encodes CASRRDSRYNEQFF.

J is TRBJ2-1 and V is TRBV10-3; the match to TRBD2 covers 8 bases. V shed 0 bases, J shed 7 bases, and the junction held 8 bases outside the gene matches. Germline V gene lookup returns CDR1 ENHRY and CDR2 SYGVKD. The CDR3 contains 16 residues. CDR3 sequence reads: CAISESELSGSNEQFF. In nucleotides, the CDR3 is TGTGCCATCAGTGAGTCGGAGCTAAGCGGGAGTAATGAGCAGTTCTTC.

In this sample, this clonotype turned up many times. The V and J genes are TRBV12-3 or TRBV12-4 and TRBJ2-1; no firm D call. V lost 1 base and J 8 bases, leaving 12 bases between the germline ends. This CDR3 region has 14 residues. CDR3 amino acids: CASSLVLVVDEQFF. CDR3 DNA sequence: TGTGCCAGCAGTTTAGTTCTAGTCGTCGATGAGCAGTTCTTC.

This chain uses TRBV12-3 or TRBV12-4 with TRBJ2-5; a weak D match, TRBD2 (5 bases). The CDR3 extends over 15 amino acids. The V and J ends lost 5 bases and 5 bases respectively, with 18 bases between them. DNA of the CDR3: TGTGCCAGCAGTATGGCGGACCTGAGGAGGGAGACCCAGTACTTC. Amino acid sequence: CASSMADLRRETQYF.

Only a few counts were recorded for this clonotype. The chain combines TRBV11-3 with TRBJ2-2; 10 nucleotides match TRBD2. The junction had 15 bases not matched to a gene; V was cut back by 2 bases and J by 6 bases. The CDR3 covers 19 residues. CDR1 and CDR2 from the germline V gene are SGHNT and YENEEA. The CDR3: CASSLSRASGGLGAGELFF. The CDR3 region has the DNA TGTGCCAGCAGCTTAAGCCGCGCTAGCGGGGGCTTGGGCGCCGGGGAGCTGTTTTTT.

The V gene is TRBV28, the J gene TRBJ1-5, with TRBD1 matching 12 bases. The CDR3 consists of 21 residues. CDR1 is MDHEN and CDR2 is SYDVKM in the germline V gene. With 6 bases clipped from V and 0 bases from J, the junction kept 18 bases outside the gene matches. In DNA form, the CDR3 reads TGTGCCAGCAGGCCTTCCCGGGACAGGGGGCGACAGACCTTTAGCAATCAGCCCCAGCATTTT. It encodes CASRPSRDRGRQTFSNQPQHF.

V gene TRBV20-1 combines with J gene TRBJ2-1; tentatively, D is TRBD2 (6 bases). V was trimmed by 5 bases and J by 6 bases, leaving 17 bases between them. Germline CDR1 is DFQATT and CDR2 is SNEGSKA (reference sequence). The CDR3 length is 14 residues. CDR3 DNA sequence: TGCAGTGCTCCTAGACTAGTCTTGAGCAATGAGCAGTTCTTC. Translation: CSAPRLVLSNEQFF.

The chain is built from TRBV10-2 and TRBJ2-7, with 11 bases identical to TRBD2. CDR1 is WSHSY, CDR2 SAAADI, per germline. V lost 10 bases, J lost 7 bases, and 9 bases stayed unmatched. The CDR3 is 13 residues long. The CDR3: CAISVAGGGEQYF. In DNA form, the CDR3 reads TGCGCCATCTCCGTAGCGGGAGGGGGGGAGCAGTACTTC.

This clonotype occurred a few times. The chain carries TRBV2 and TRBJ2-7; D perhaps matches TRBD2 (7 bases). Germline loops: CDR1 SNHLY, CDR2 FYNNEI. The CDR3 has 15 amino acids. V was clipped by 9 bases and J by 3 bases, with 21 bases between them. This chain's CDR3 is CASEGGGHSSYEQYF. CDR3 nucleotide sequence: TGTGCCAGTGAGGGGGGGGGCCACTCAAGCTACGAGCAGTACTTC.

The chain couples TRBV29-1 to TRBJ2-1; possibly TRBD2 for D (5 bases). This CDR3 comprises 14 residues. CDR1 and CDR2 (germline): SQVTM, ANQGSEA. With 6 bases removed from V and 4 bases from J, the gap between germline ends came to 16 bases. DNA of the CDR3: TGCAGCGTAGCAGCTCCGGGAACATACAATGAGCAGTTCTTC. Protein: CSVAAPGTYNEQFF.

The rearrangement links TRBV18 to TRBJ1-1; D unresolved. The CDR3 sequence is 15 residues long. V lost 2 bases and J 3 bases, leaving 13 bases between the germline ends. Germline CDR1 is KGHSH and CDR2 is LQKENI. The CDR3 protein is CASSPFNWQYTEAFF. DNA for the CDR3: TGTGCCAGCTCACCATTTAATTGGCAGTACACTGAAGCTTTCTTT.

This clonotype was seen only a few times. This chain connects TRBV2 to TRBJ2-7, with D maybe TRBD1 (5 bases). Deletions cut 4 bases from V and 4 bases from J, with 11 bases between. Looked up from germline, CDR1 is SNHLY and CDR2 is FYNNEI. CDR3 length equals 13 residues. CDR3 DNA sequence: TGTGCCAGCAGTGTCTCGACAGAATACGAGCAGTACTTC. This translates into CASSVSTEYEQYF.